This TCR beta chain was identified during a study of Graves' ophthalmopathy and Graves' hyperthyroidism (dated by TCRdb to 2016 to 2019). The study in broad terms: Peripheral blood was collected at initial diagnosis, before any treatment. The study used signatures of the TCR beta repertoire to tell Graves' ophthalmopathy apart from Graves' hyperthyroidism and to predict which patients would progress to ophthalmopathy. In total, some 140 blood samples were TCR-sequenced: around 42 ophthalmopathy, about 75 hyperthyroidism and approximately 17 hyperthyroidism-to-ophthalmopathy patients. To explore V-J signatures that separate ophthalmopathy from hyperthyroidism, a discovery set of about 98 patients was enrolled, consisting of under 50 with ophthalmopathy and 57 with stable hyperthyroidism. The independent validation cohort included some 19 hyperthyroidism patients plus 17 patients who later progressed from hyperthyroidism to ophthalmopathy. T-cell repertoires of thyroid tissue and blood were compared in over 5 hyperthyroidism patients. Following sample collection, hyperthyroidism patients were given methimazole at a starting dose of 30 mg daily, and ophthalmopathy patients were given high-dose intravenous methylprednisolone. The 95 to 100 discovery patients were randomly split 7:3 into training and test sets.

Based on the germline V gene, the CDR1 and CDR2 sequences are MGHRA and YSYEKL. The CDR3 measures 15 amino acids from cysteine to phenylalanine. Only the CDR3 part of the read is kept: 45 bases, read in frame from the first base. This clonotype was counted ten times or more. Its antigen is not yet known. One end of the junction fails to match germline, which may point to a read error. The paper as a whole reports these results and caveats: In validation, the model predicted ophthalmopathy progression with about 70% sensitivity and around 72% specificity; 12 predicted patients were CT-confirmed with GO in a median of 6.5 months. Most expanded thyroid clonotypes with frequency above 0.001 were also detected in blood, suggesting blood repertoires may reflect the thyroid immune response. No statistical method was used to predetermine the sample size, and group allocation was not hidden from the investigators. In cross-validation, the 13-signature model distinguished ophthalmopathy from stable hyperthyroidism with approximately 90% sensitivity and approximately 81% specificity, while in the test set the corresponding values were about 80% and 75%.

For repertoire sequencing, TCR beta CDR3 regions were amplified from RNA transcripts. A first-round RT-PCR used HTBI primers with the Qiagen OneStep RT-PCR kit, followed by a second-round multiplex PCR, size selection and purification. Libraries were sequenced on an Illumina HiSeq2000 using paired-end 100 bp reads. As for the original processing: Reads were processed with SOAPnuke, discarding reads with adapters, uncalled bases, mean Phred below 15, or no exact constant-primer or identifier match. High-quality paired reads were merged with COPE v1.2.5. Each unique nucleotide sequence was treated as a clonotype, and MiTCR v1.1 was used to align the clonotypes to the IMGT TRB V, D and J references. The analysis was limited to V-J combinations with a frequency above 0.0001, which together covered 99.2% of the repertoires. For each V-J combination, a TCR clonal expansion and chaos score was defined as F50 clonal expansion divided by the chaos observed in the TCRdist matrix. Welch's t-statistics and random forest were used to reduce the features to 10 to 15 V-J combinations, which were then used as input to a naive Bayes classifier. The similarity between thyroid and blood repertoires was quantified using the Morisita-Horn index. Through fastp at Q25 and MiXCR, TCRdb rebuilt clones from the public reads, retaining in-frame beta chains. Every CDR3 protein is listed once, alongside the most common genes and DNA of its rows. Clone size and V and J calls follow TCRdb, not the original study. For this sample there are over 150,000 distinct CDR3 sequences; under 40% appear just once. In total, the top ten clones hold 5.8% of the sample.

Ophthalmopathy patients had moderately to severely active disease, Clinical Activity Score of at least 3, NOSPECS grade of at least 4, and disease duration under 3 months. Patients were excluded if they had other autoimmune diseases, uncontrolled infections, pregnancy or lactation. Clinical symptoms, serum thyroxine, TRAb, thyroid ultrasound and orbital computed tomography formed the basis of the diagnosis. Ficoll-Paque density gradient centrifugation was used to isolate PBMCs from 8 to 10 ml of fresh peripheral blood. Trizol reagent was used to extract the total RNA, and its quality was then checked on an Agilent 2100 Bioanalyzer.

The source is a woman aged 40 to 49 with Graves' ophthalmopathy. Donor details come from another sample of the same person, matched by shared clones. The chain is made from TRBV4-1 and TRBJ2-5; 10 bases in between match TRBD2. Sequenced material: peripheral blood. Here is the DNA: TGCGCCAGCGGCCATCAAGCGGGGGGGCAAGAGACCCAGTACTTC. Its product reads: CASGHQAGGQETQYF.